These 15 T cell receptor beta chains share one sample of origin, sequenced in a study of T cell responses to AZD1222 COVID-19 vaccine. Data came from immunoSEQ multiplex PCR; TCRdb stores just in-frame clones and leaves some out. The sample shows approximately 100,000 clones, 70% to 90% of them seen only once. The sequences come from peripheral blood, collected on day 0 of AZD1222 vaccination. These receptors came from an adult in good health.

V and J are TRBV20-1 and TRBJ2-5; D gene uncertain. Germline V gives CDR1 DFQATT, CDR2 SNEGSKA (reference sequence). CDR3 length: 14 amino acids. Between the trimmed V and J ends, which lost 3 bases and 2 bases, there was a span of 13 bases. The chain's CDR3 is CSASDFRNQETQYF. CDR3 nucleotides: TGCAGTGCTAGTGATTTCCGGAATCAAGAGACCCAGTACTTC.

This chain links TRBV5-4 with TRBJ2-5; D is perhaps TRBD2 (7 bases). V was clipped by 0 bases and J by 3 bases, with 15 bases between them. CDR1 is SGHNT and CDR2 is YYREEE in the germline V gene (reference sequence). This CDR3 has 16 amino acids. CDR3 in DNA: TGTGCCAGCAGCTTGGGAGGGGGGGCGGGCGAAGAGACCCAGTACTTC. This codes for CASSLGGGAGEETQYF.

The chain couples TRBV2 to TRBJ2-2; D is possibly TRBD1 (6 bases). This CDR3 spans 13 amino acids. Germline assignment: CDR1 SNHLY and CDR2 FYNNEI. Trimming took off 10 bases at V and 6 bases at J, with 15 bases between the two ends. CDR3 amino acids: CATRQARAGELFF. The CDR3 nucleotides read TGTGCCACTAGACAGGCCAGGGCCGGGGAGCTGTTTTTT.

This clone has only one observation. The chain links TRBV18 to TRBJ2-5; possible D gene TRBD1, 5 bases. Per the germline V gene, CDR1 is KGHSH and CDR2 is LQKENI. The V and J ends lost 8 bases and 0 bases respectively, with 7 bases between them. The CDR3 runs 12 residues. The CDR3 here is CASGHYQETQYF. CDR3 nucleotide sequence: TGTGCCAGCGGACACTACCAAGAGACCCAGTACTTC. The whole variable domain, filled in from reference TRBV18 and TRBJ2-5, reads NAGVMQNPRHLVRRRGQEARLRCSPMKGHSHVYWYRQLPEEGLKFMVYLQKENIIDESGMPKERFSAEFPKEGPSILRIQQVVRGDSAAYFCASGHYQETQYFGPGTRLLVL.

V gene TRBV20-1 combines with J gene TRBJ2-5; 8 nucleotides agree with TRBD2. J was trimmed by 2 bases and V by 3 bases; bases with no gene match: 11. The germline CDR1 and CDR2 sequences are DFQATT and SNEGSKA (reference sequence). This CDR3 is built from 16 residues. The CDR3 DNA is TGCAGTGCTAGTCGGAACGGCGGGGGGTCTCAAGAGACCCAGTACTTC. Protein product: CSASRNGGGSQETQYF.

The chain is built from TRBV6-2 or TRBV6-3 and TRBJ1-1; D is undetermined. The germline CDR1 and CDR2 sequences are MNHEY and SVGEGT. Between the trimmed V and J ends, which lost 1 base and 1 base, there was a span of 13 bases. The CDR3 spans 16 residues. The CDR3 nucleotides are TGTGCCAGCAGTTACTTGCCGAGAACGGGGAACACTGAAGCTTTCTTT. Residues: CASSYLPRTGNTEAFF.

This sequence joins TRBV10-2 and TRBJ1-4, with 9 bases matching TRBD1. Germline loops: CDR1 WSHSY, CDR2 SAAADI. This CDR3 has 15 amino acids. V lost 1 base to trimming and J lost 5 bases; unmatched junction nucleotides: 2. The CDR3 region is CASSEYGQGNEKLFF. CDR3 nucleotides: TGCGCCAGCAGTGAGTACGGACAGGGGAATGAAAAACTGTTTTTT.

The chain couples TRBV12-3 or TRBV12-4 to TRBJ1-3; TRBD1 is a possible D gene (5 bases). V lost 2 bases and J lost 14, with 13 bases in between. The CDR3 runs to 12 residues. The CDR3 DNA reads TGTGCCAGCAGTTTATCCAGGGCAGCACTATATTTT. Translating it yields CASSLSRAALYF.

This clone was seen just once. This chain joins TRBV5-4 and TRBJ1-6; weak D call: TRBD1 (6 bases). This CDR3 is built from 15 residues. Germline CDR1 reads SGHNT; CDR2 reads YYREEE (reference sequence). Trimming took 0 bases from V and 7 from J, leaving 11 bases between them. The CDR3 bases are TGTGCCAGCAGCTTGGAAGGGGGGAACAATTCACCCCTCCACTTT. Protein sequence: CASSLEGGNNSPLHF. Combining the CDR3 with reference TRBV5-4 and TRBJ1-6 gives the whole variable domain ETGVTQSPTHLIKTRGQQVTLRCSSQSGHNTVSWYQQALGQGPQFIFQYYREEENGRGNFPPRFSGLQFPNYSSELNVNALELDDSALYLCASSLEGGNNSPLHFGNGTRLTVT.

CDR3: CASSLVWPGGVGELFF. In nucleotides, the CDR3 is TGTGCCAGCAGCTTGGTTTGGCCAGGTGGTGTCGGGGAGCTGTTTTTT. The chain links TRBV5-6 to TRBJ2-2; D is ambiguous. The ends were cut back, 0 bases at V and 7 bases at J, with 16 bases in the middle. Germline loops: CDR1 SGHDT, CDR2 YYEEEE. The CDR3 extends over 16 amino acids. Full variable domain (outside the CDR3, taken from reference TRBV5-6 and TRBJ2-2): DAGVTQSPTHLIKTRGQQVTLRCSPKSGHDTVSWYQQALGQGPQFIFQYYEEEERQRGNFPDRFSGHQFPNYSSELNVNALLLGDSALYLCASSLVWPGGVGELFFGEGSRLTVL.

The V gene is TRBV3-1 (or the pseudogene TRBV3-2), the J gene TRBJ2-2; D is perhaps TRBD2 (5 bases). V was clipped by 1 base and J by 6 bases, with 12 bases between them. CDR3 length: 15 residues. Germline V gene data show CDR1 as LGHDT and CDR2 as YNNKEL (reference sequence). CDR3 bases: TGTGCCAGCAGCCAAGGAAGAGAGGGAGCCGGGGAGCTGTTTTTT. This gives the protein CASSQGREGAGELFF.

The rearrangement uses TRBV5-4 and TRBJ2-3; unclear D gene. This CDR3 has 12 amino acids. V was shortened by 0 bases and J by 5 bases, with 4 bases between the two germline ends. The germline CDR1 and CDR2 sequences are SGHNT and YYREEE (reference sequence). This CDR3 reads CASSLGVDTQYF. In DNA form, the CDR3 reads TGTGCCAGCAGCTTGGGGGTAGATACGCAGTATTTT. The whole variable domain, remainder taken from reference TRBV5-4 and TRBJ2-3, is ETGVTQSPTHLIKTRGQQVTLRCSSQSGHNTVSWYQQALGQGPQFIFQYYREEENGRGNFPPRFSGLQFPNYSSELNVNALELDDSALYLCASSLGVDTQYFGPGTRLTVL.

The chain has TRBV7-6 and TRBJ1-1; 11 bases are a match to TRBD1. This CDR3 comprises 16 residues. Germline V gene lookup returns CDR1 SGHVS and CDR2 FNYEAQ. V dropped 1 base and J dropped 4; count of bases not matched to a gene: 5. The CDR3: CASSLGTGGWGTEAFF. The CDR3 DNA reads as TGTGCCAGCAGCTTAGGGACAGGGGGCTGGGGCACTGAAGCTTTCTTT.

The rearrangement joins TRBV19 to TRBJ1-3; maybe TRBD1 (6 bases). CDR3 length: 16 amino acids. CDR1 and CDR2 from the germline V gene are LNHDA and SQIVND (reference sequence). The V end was cut by 6 bases, the J end by 1 base, with 16 bases between. The CDR3 DNA reads TGTGCCAGTAGCGAGGGGGGGGAAGGGTCTGGAAACACCATATATTTT. Its translation is CASSEGGEGSGNTIYF.

V usage is TRBV5-5 and J usage is TRBJ2-1, with D maybe TRBD2 (7 bases). The V and J ends lost 2 bases and 6 bases respectively, with 27 bases between them. The CDR3 runs to 19 residues. Per the germline V gene, CDR1 is SGHKS and CDR2 is YYEKEE (reference sequence). DNA of the CDR3: TGTGCCAGCAGCTTCCGCACGTTAGGGGGACTAAGTGGACGCAATGAGCAGTTCTTC. This codes for CASSFRTLGGLSGRNEQFF.